Listed here are 6 T cell receptor beta chains from one sample, sequenced in a study of blood T cells in healthy people across ages. Primers used in a second PCR of roughly 7 to 12 cycles were a sample-barcoded 5' primer and a J-beta primer mix. From the 5' RACE reads, TCRdb called clonotypes with MiXCR, one entry per CDR3 protein. The top ten hold 4% of the sample, which has approximately 1.5 million distinct CDR3 sequences, less than 45% seen once. Source material: blood. Receptors were obtained from a young woman in good health.

The chain links TRBV4-1 to TRBJ1-1, with 7 bases aligning to TRBD1. The CDR3 contains 15 residues. The germline CDR1 and CDR2 sequences are MGHRA and YSYEKL. The V gene end was trimmed by 2 bases and the J gene end by 0 bases; junction bases not matched to a gene: 3. The chain's CDR3 is CASSQTGVMNTEAFF. The CDR3 region has the DNA TGCGCCAGCAGCCAAACAGGGGTCATGAACACTGAAGCTTTCTTT.

This clonotype was observed a single time. This chain links TRBV6-1 with TRBJ2-5, with TRBD2 as a possible D gene (5 bases). The end of the DNA is better explained by TRBJ2-1, so the J call may be wrong. This CDR3 contains 13 residues. Germline loops: CDR1 MNHNS, CDR2 SASEGT. CDR3 amino acids: CASSEYGIETQFF. As DNA, the CDR3 is TGTGCCAGCAGTGAATACGGGATCGAGACCCAGTTCTTC.

The rearrangement links TRBV7-2 to TRBJ2-7, with a tentative D call TRBD1 (6 bases). The CDR3 is 16 residues long. The V and J ends lost 4 bases and 2 bases respectively, with 18 bases between them. Germline values: CDR1 SGHTA, CDR2 FQGNSA. Here the CDR3 reads CASSSGQQTGAYEQYF. The CDR3 nucleotides are TGTGCCAGCAGCTCAGGACAGCAAACGGGTGCCTACGAGCAGTACTTC.

The sample holds a few counts of this clonotype. This chain joins TRBV13 and TRBJ2-4, with a possible D match to TRBD2 (7 bases). Trimming took 2 bases from V and 13 from J, leaving 21 bases between them. Germline CDR1 reads PRHDT; CDR2 reads FYEKMQ (reference sequence). This CDR3 comprises 15 residues. The CDR3 DNA reads as TGTGCCAGCAGCTTAACGTTTCGGGGGGCGCAAGAGCAGTACTTC. Its translation is CASSLTFRGAQEQYF. Filled out from reference TRBV13 and TRBJ2-4, the complete variable domain reads AAGVIQSPRHLIKEKRETATLKCYPIPRHDTVYWYQQGPGQDPQFLISFYEKMQSDKGSIPDRFSAQQFSDYHSELNMSSLELGDSALYFCASSLTFRGAQEQYFGAGTRLSVL.

This CDR3 reads CSASENSNQPQHF. CDR3 bases: TGCAGTGCTAGTGAAAATAGCAATCAGCCCCAGCATTTT. This sequence joins TRBV20-1 and TRBJ1-5; D not certain. Between the trimmed V and J ends, which lost 3 bases and 0 bases, there was a span of 6 bases. The CDR3 is 13 amino acids. From germline, CDR1 is DFQATT and CDR2 SNEGSKA (reference sequence).

This sequence joins TRBV6-5 and TRBJ2-5, with 7 nucleotides matching TRBD1. Germline assignment: CDR1 MNHEY and CDR2 SVGAGI. V was clipped by 7 bases and J by 5 bases; unmatched bases: 7. This CDR3 spans 13 amino acids. CDR3 coding DNA: TGTGCCAGCATTTCAACAGGGGATGAGACCCAGTACTTC. This encodes CASISTGDETQYF.